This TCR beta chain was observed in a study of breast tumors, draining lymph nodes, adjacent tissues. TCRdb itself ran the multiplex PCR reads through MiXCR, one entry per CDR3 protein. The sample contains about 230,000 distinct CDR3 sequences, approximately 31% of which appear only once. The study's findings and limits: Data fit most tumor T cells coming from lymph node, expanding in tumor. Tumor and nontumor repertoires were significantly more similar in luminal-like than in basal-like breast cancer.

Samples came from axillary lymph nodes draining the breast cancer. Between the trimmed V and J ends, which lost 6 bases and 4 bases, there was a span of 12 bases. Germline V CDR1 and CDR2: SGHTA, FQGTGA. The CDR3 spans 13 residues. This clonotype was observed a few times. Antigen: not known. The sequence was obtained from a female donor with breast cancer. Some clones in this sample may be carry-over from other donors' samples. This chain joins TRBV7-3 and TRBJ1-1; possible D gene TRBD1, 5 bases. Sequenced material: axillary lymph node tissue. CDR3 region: CASSLGEGTEAFF. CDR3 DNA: TGTGCCAGCAGTCTAGGGGAGGGCACTGAAGCTTTCTTT.